The 28 T cell receptor beta chains given below trace back to one sample, sequenced in a study of Graves' ophthalmopathy and Graves' hyperthyroidism. RNA transcripts served as template for amplifying TCR beta CDR3 sequences. First-round RT-PCR employed HTBI primers, with a second-round multiplex PCR after it. Each CDR3 protein is one row after TCRdb ran MiXCR on the multiplex PCR reads. Among about 200,000 distinct CDR3 sequences, around 30% were seen once, and the ten largest hold approximately 9.6%. Sequenced sample: peripheral blood. Receptors originate from a man aged 50 to 59 with Graves' ophthalmopathy.

This clonotype was seen repeatedly, ten times or more. The chain couples TRBV12-3 or TRBV12-4 to TRBJ1-5, with unresolved D. The V and J ends lost 5 bases and 4 bases respectively, with 9 bases between them. The CDR3 runs to 13 residues. The CDR3 DNA follows: TGTGCCAGCAGTCCCGACACAAATCAGCCCCAGCATTTT. Translation gives CASSPDTNQPQHF.

This clonotype appeared many times. J is TRBJ1-5 and V is TRBV10-3; 7 bases are a match to TRBD1. Germline V lookup: CDR1 ENHRY, CDR2 SYGVKD. Trimming at V came to 10 bases and at J to 9 bases, leaving 12 bases not matched to a gene. The CDR3 extends over 13 amino acids. In DNA, the CDR3 is TGTGCCACCGTCGGGACAGTCGGTTGGCCCCAGCATTTT. Its translation is CATVGTVGWPQHF.

This clonotype was picked up many times. V gene TRBV27 combines with J gene TRBJ2-7; 12 nucleotides agree with TRBD2. Germline-derived CDR1 and CDR2 are MNHEY and SMNVEV (reference sequence). The J segment lost 3 bases and the V segment lost 0 bases, leaving 0 bases of the junction unmatched. The CDR3 runs to 15 residues. CDR3: CASSLSTSGSYEQYF. CDR3 coding DNA: TGTGCCAGCAGTTTATCGACTAGCGGGAGCTACGAGCAGTACTTC.

The table lists this clonotype with many counts. This chain links TRBV6-1 with TRBJ2-5; 11 bases agree with TRBD1. Germline values: CDR1 MNHNS, CDR2 SASEGT. CDR3 length equals 19 residues. V lost 1 base and J lost 4; bases outside the gene matches: 14. As DNA, the CDR3 is TGTGCCAGCAGTGAAGGAGGACAGGGGGCTCCCACTTGGCGAGAGACCCAGTACTTC. Translated: CASSEGGQGAPTWRETQYF.

This clonotype was seen at least ten times. V gene TRBV11-2 combines with J gene TRBJ2-5; D possibly corresponds to TRBD2 (6 bases). The CDR3 is 16 residues long. Deletions cut 2 bases from V and 3 bases from J, with 16 bases between. In germline, CDR1 is SGHAT, CDR2 FQNNGV. CDR3 amino acids: CASSLRGPGAKETQYF. The CDR3 nucleotides read TGTGCCAGCAGCTTAAGGGGCCCGGGAGCGAAAGAGACCCAGTACTTC.

The chain carries TRBV28 and TRBJ2-7, with D possibly TRBD1 on 5 matching bases. V was clipped by 7 bases and J by 5 bases, with 15 bases between them. The CDR3 has 13 residues. Germline CDR1 reads MDHEN; CDR2 reads SYDVKM. CDR3 sequence: CASISYRTNEQYF. The CDR3 DNA is TGTGCCAGCATTTCGTATCGGACAAACGAGCAGTACTTC.

V gene TRBV9 combines with J gene TRBJ2-5, with D perhaps matching TRBD1 or TRBD2 (7 bases each). The V gene lost 1 base and the J gene lost 4 bases, with 17 bases spanning the gap. The CDR3 sequence is 16 residues long. CDR1 and CDR2 (germline): SGDLS, YYNGEE. CDR3 nucleotide sequence: TGTGCCAGCAGCGTAAACCTTGACAGGGAGGGAGAGACCCAGTACTTC. Translated: CASSVNLDREGETQYF.

J is TRBJ1-1 and V is TRBV7-9; D not certain. Germline V CDR1 and CDR2: SEHNR, FQNEAQ (reference sequence). The length of the CDR3 is 11 residues. The ends were cut back, 5 bases at V and 8 bases at J, with 9 bases in the middle. The CDR3 sequence: CASSPRQEAFF. The CDR3 DNA is TGTGCCAGCAGCCCAAGACAAGAAGCTTTCTTT. The whole variable domain, remainder taken from reference TRBV7-9 and TRBJ1-1, is DTGVSQNPRHKITKRGQNVTFRCDPISEHNRLYWYRQTLGQGPEFLTYFQNEAQLEKSRLLSDRFSAERPKGSFSTLEIQRTEQGDSAMYLCASSPRQEAFFGQGTRLTVV.

This clonotype has ten or more counts. This chain connects TRBV19 to TRBJ2-5; D gene unclear. CDR1 LNHDA and CDR2 SQIVND come from the germline V gene (reference sequence). The V end was cut by 4 bases, the J end by 0 bases, with 9 bases between. CDR3 size: 14 residues. The CDR3 nucleotides read TGTGCCAGTAGTACGTCAGGTGACCAAGAGACCCAGTACTTC. It specifies CASSTSGDQETQYF.

This clonotype was counted at least ten times. The rearrangement uses TRBV7-2 and TRBJ2-7; perhaps TRBD2 as D (6 bases). V lost 0 bases to trimming and J lost 1 base, with 10 bases between them. Germline assignment: CDR1 SGHTA and CDR2 FQGNSA. The CDR3 totals 15 residues. CDR3 sequence (DNA): TGTGCCAGCAGCTTAGCTGCCGGGACTTCCTACGAGCAGTACTTC. Translating it yields CASSLAAGTSYEQYF.

This clonotype has ten or more counts. The chain is built from TRBV11-1 and TRBJ1-2; D possibly corresponds to TRBD1 (6 bases). V was clipped by 4 bases and J by 4 bases, with 13 bases between them. Germline V gene data show CDR1 as SGHAT and CDR2 as FQDESV (reference sequence). This CDR3 region has 14 residues. This CDR3 reads CASSSGGTIYGYTF. The CDR3 DNA follows: TGTGCCAGCAGCTCCGGGGGCACCATCTATGGCTACACCTTC.

The sample holds many counts of this clonotype. J is TRBJ2-2 and V is TRBV29-1; a weak D match, TRBD1 (6 bases). Trimming removed 1 base at V and 0 bases at J, with 9 bases between. This CDR3 spans 15 amino acids. Germline-derived CDR1 and CDR2 are SQVTM and ANQGSEA. CDR3 sequence reads: CSVEAGTSNTGELFF. CDR3 DNA: TGCAGCGTTGAAGCCGGGACATCGAACACCGGGGAGCTGTTTTTT.

This clonotype occurred many times. The chain carries TRBV20-1 and TRBJ2-2; TRBD2 agrees at 10 bases. The CDR3 covers 16 residues. Trimming removed 0 bases from V and 6 bases from J; junction bases left unmatched: 7. Germline V gene lookup returns CDR1 DFQATT and CDR2 SNEGSKA (reference sequence). For the CDR3, the DNA is TGCAGTGCTAGAGATCGCGCTAGCGGGAGACCCGGGGAGCTGTTTTTT. Amino acids: CSARDRASGRPGELFF.

This clonotype was recorded many times. This chain uses TRBV6-5 with TRBJ2-2; TRBD2 matches at 9 bases. The CDR3 consists of 17 residues. Trimming at V came to 2 bases and at J to 4 bases, leaving 8 bases not matched to a gene. Germline V gene lookup returns CDR1 MNHEY and CDR2 SVGAGI. CDR3: CASSYEVLAGSTGELFF. The DNA for the CDR3 is TGTGCCAGCAGTTACGAAGTTCTAGCGGGGAGCACCGGGGAGCTGTTTTTT.

This clonotype occurred many times. The chain couples TRBV24-1 to TRBJ2-5, with 10 bases identical to TRBD2. The CDR3 totals 16 residues. The germline V gene encodes CDR1 KGHDR and CDR2 SFDVKD. After removal of 4 bases from V and 1 base from J, the junction contained 5 bases not matched to a gene. CDR3 DNA sequence: TGTGCCACCAGTGAGAGGTCTAGCGGGAGCCAAGAGACCCAGTACTTC. As protein: CATSERSSGSQETQYF.

This clonotype has at least ten counts. This sequence joins TRBV4-1 and TRBJ2-7, with D perhaps assigned TRBD1 or TRBD2 (5 bases each). The ends were cut back, 1 base at V and 6 bases at J, with 19 bases in the middle. CDR1 and CDR2 from the germline V gene are MGHRA and YSYEKL. The CDR3 consists of 16 residues. The CDR3 spells CASSQVPGRASGEQYF. The CDR3, as DNA: TGCGCCAGCAGCCAAGTACCGGGACGGGCGTCGGGCGAGCAGTACTTC.

The sample holds many counts of this clonotype. Written as DNA, the CDR3 is TGCGCCAGCACCCTTTCAGGGGGGCGGTACGAGCAGTACTTC. It specifies CASTLSGGRYEQYF. The V gene is TRBV5-1, the J gene TRBJ2-7, with D perhaps TRBD1 (7 bases). Trimming left V 6 bases short and J 4 bases short, with 17 bases between. CDR3 size: 14 residues. Germline V lookup: CDR1 SGHRS, CDR2 YFSETQ.

This chain joins TRBV11-2 and TRBJ2-7; no clear D gene. Germline V gene sequence: CDR1 SGHAT, CDR2 FQNNGV. With 4 bases removed from V and 6 bases from J, the gap between germline ends came to 16 bases. There are 14 residues in the CDR3. In DNA form, the CDR3 reads TGTGCCAGCAGCTCAGACTGGTTAGGCACCGAGCAGTACTTC. It codes for CASSSDWLGTEQYF.

This clonotype was counted at least ten times. CDR3 nucleotides: TGCGCCAGCAGCCAAGACGCCAACTATGGCTACACCTTC. Protein sequence: CASSQDANYGYTF. The V and J genes are TRBV4-1 and TRBJ1-2; unclear D gene. CDR1 is MGHRA and CDR2 is YSYEKL in the germline V gene. The CDR3 runs to 13 residues. V was cut by 0 bases and J by 2 bases, with 4 bases left in between.

This clonotype has ten or more counts. The chain links TRBV28 to TRBJ2-5; D is uncertain. Between the trimmed V and J ends, which lost 4 bases and 4 bases, there was a span of 13 bases. The CDR3 contains 14 residues. Germline V gene lookup returns CDR1 MDHEN and CDR2 SYDVKM. CDR3 nucleotide sequence: TGTGCCAGCAGTTCCACCCCTTCACCAGAGACCCAGTACTTC. It specifies CASSSTPSPETQYF.

This sequence joins TRBV6-2 or TRBV6-3 and TRBJ1-5, with 8 bases identical to TRBD1. Trimming took 6 bases from V and 3 from J; bases not matched to a gene: 7. The CDR3 contains 15 residues. Germline V gives CDR1 MNHEY, CDR2 SVGEGT. The CDR3 nucleotides are TGTGCCAGCAGAAGGACAGGGAGGGACAATCAGCCCCAGCATTTT. It encodes CASRRTGRDNQPQHF.

This clonotype was picked up many times. V gene TRBV6-2 or TRBV6-3 combines with J gene TRBJ1-1; TRBD1 might be the D (6 bases). Germline CDR1 reads MNHEY; CDR2 reads SVGEGT. CDR3 size: 17 residues. V was cut by 1 base and J by 1 base, with 16 bases left in between. CDR3 residues: CASSYLTGTRGNTEAFF. The CDR3 DNA reads as TGTGCCAGCAGTTACTTGACAGGCACGAGGGGGAACACTGAAGCTTTCTTT.

This clonotype was recorded at least ten times. The genes are TRBV6-2 or TRBV6-3 and TRBJ2-2; D may correspond to TRBD1 or TRBD2 (5 bases each). Germline CDR1 reads MNHEY; CDR2 reads SVGEGT. The CDR3 extends over 12 amino acids. V was pared by 5 bases and J by 7 bases, with 8 bases between. This CDR3 is CASSRDVGELFF. Here the CDR3 DNA reads TGTGCCAGCAGTCGGGACGTCGGGGAGCTGTTTTTT.

This clonotype was observed at least ten times. This chain links TRBV4-1 with TRBJ2-7, with TRBD2 as a possible D gene (5 bases). The CDR3 loop spans 14 amino acids. V shed 4 bases and J shed 6 bases, with 16 bases lying between them. Germline values: CDR1 MGHRA, CDR2 YSYEKL. The DNA for the CDR3 is TGCGCCAGCAGCCGCGAAGTAGCTGCGGGCGAGCAGTACTTC. Amino acids: CASSREVAAGEQYF.

The table lists this clonotype with many counts. V and J are TRBV12-3 or TRBV12-4 and TRBJ2-7, with 9 bases aligning to TRBD1. CDR3 length: 12 amino acids. V dropped 4 bases and J dropped 13; count of bases not matched to a gene: 8. CDR3 sequence: CASSSSWDRAYF. CDR3 bases: TGTGCCAGCAGTTCCAGCTGGGACAGGGCCTACTTC.

This clonotype was seen ten or more times. V usage is TRBV11-1 and J usage is TRBJ2-7, with TRBD2 identical over 9 bases. This CDR3 comprises 17 residues. The V gene end was trimmed by 5 bases and the J gene end by 6 bases; junction bases not matched to a gene: 17. Germline assignment: CDR1 SGHAT and CDR2 FQDESV (reference sequence). CDR3 in DNA: TGTGCCAGCAGCCCCCGGGGCGGCGGGAGGGAGGAGAGCGAGCAGTACTTC. Its translation is CASSPRGGGREESEQYF. Supplemented by reference TRBV11-1 and TRBJ2-7, the full variable domain reads EAEVAQSPRYKITEKSQAVAFWCDPISGHATLYWYRQILGQGPELLVQFQDESVVDDSQLPKDRFSAERLKGVDSTLKIQPAELGDSAMYLCASSPRGGGREESEQYFGPGTRLTVT.

This clonotype occurred many times. The chain couples TRBV10-2 to TRBJ1-5; a possible D gene is TRBD1 (5 bases). V was shortened by 6 bases and J by 4 bases, with 16 bases between the two germline ends. CDR3 length: 15 amino acids. The germline gives CDR1 WSHSY, CDR2 SAAADI. The CDR3 DNA follows: TGCGCCAGCAGCCTACCCGGGGCGACGAATCAGCCCCAGCATTTT. Translated, it gives CASSLPGATNQPQHF.

There are many counts of this clonotype. The V call is TRBV10-3, the J call TRBJ2-5; a possible D gene is TRBD2 (6 bases). The CDR3 is 16 residues long. The germline V gene encodes CDR1 ENHRY and CDR2 SYGVKD. V lost 0 bases, J lost 5 bases, and 16 bases lay in between. This CDR3 is CAISESTGRREETQYF. CDR3 sequence (DNA): TGTGCCATCAGTGAGTCAACAGGACGCCGGGAGGAGACCCAGTACTTC.